The 3 T cell receptor beta chains below come from one sample, sequenced in a study of cytomegalovirus exposure and HLA in healthy donors. It was with 60 Vbeta and 13 Jbeta primers that the PCR ran. Here immunoSEQ multiplex PCR was the method, and the copy in TCRdb shows in-frame clones only, minus some. This repertoire comprises about 87,000 clones; its ten largest clones make up 15%. The sequencing input was PBMCs. The receptors were gathered from a man in his fifties or sixties in good health and CMV-seropositive.

The CDR3 DNA follows: TGTGCCAGTAGTATCGGGTCCCTAGGCTTAGAGTTCTTC. It codes for CASSIGSLGLEFF. The chain employs TRBV19 and TRBJ2-1; D remains ambiguous. The CDR3 totals 13 residues. Germline-derived CDR1 and CDR2 are LNHDA and SQIVND (reference sequence). Deletions cut 3 bases from V and 14 bases from J, with 17 bases between. Looking up the rest from reference TRBV19 and TRBJ2-1 gives the full variable domain: DGGITQSPKYLFRKEGQNVTLSCEQNLNHDAMYWYRQDPGQGLRLIYYSQIVNDFQKGDIAEGYSVSREKKESFPLTVTSAQKNPTAFYLCASSIGSLGLEFFGPGTRLTVL.

This sequence joins TRBV4-3 and TRBJ1-2; no clear D. Per the germline V gene, CDR1 is LGHNA and CDR2 is YSLEER. The CDR3 is 13 amino acids. Between the trimmed V and J ends, which lost 2 bases and 9 bases, there was a span of 13 bases. The CDR3: CASSQILSSSYTF. CDR3 coding DNA: TGCGCCAGCAGCCAAATCCTGTCCAGTAGCTACACCTTC.

The chain employs TRBV9 and TRBJ2-5; 12 bases map to TRBD2. The CDR3 covers 15 residues. Trimming at V came to 6 bases and at J to 5 bases, leaving 8 bases not matched to a gene. Germline values: CDR1 SGDLS, CDR2 YYNGEE. Written as DNA, the CDR3 is TGTGCCAGCACCTCTAGCGGGAGGGCTGGCGAGACCCAGTACTTC. This sequence encodes CASTSSGRAGETQYF.